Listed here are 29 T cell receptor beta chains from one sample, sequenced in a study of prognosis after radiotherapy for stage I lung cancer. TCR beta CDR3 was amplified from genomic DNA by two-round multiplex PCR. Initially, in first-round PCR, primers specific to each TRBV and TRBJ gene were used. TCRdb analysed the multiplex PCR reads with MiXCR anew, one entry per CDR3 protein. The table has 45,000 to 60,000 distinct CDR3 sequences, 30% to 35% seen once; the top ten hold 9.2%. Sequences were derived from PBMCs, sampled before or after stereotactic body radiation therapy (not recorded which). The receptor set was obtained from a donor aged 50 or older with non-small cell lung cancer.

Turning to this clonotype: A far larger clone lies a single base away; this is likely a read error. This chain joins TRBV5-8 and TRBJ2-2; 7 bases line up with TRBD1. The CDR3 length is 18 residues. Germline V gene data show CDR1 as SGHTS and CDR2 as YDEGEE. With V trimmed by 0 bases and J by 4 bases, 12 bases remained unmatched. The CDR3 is CASSLGVLGGGPTGELFF. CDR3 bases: TGTGCCAGCAGCTTGGGGGTACTAGGGGGCGGCCCCACCGGGGAGCTGTTTTTT.

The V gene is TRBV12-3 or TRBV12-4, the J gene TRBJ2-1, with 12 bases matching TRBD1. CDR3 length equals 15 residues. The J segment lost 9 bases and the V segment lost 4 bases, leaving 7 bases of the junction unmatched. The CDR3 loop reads CASSSRDRGLLEQFF. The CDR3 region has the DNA TGTGCCAGCAGTTCCCGGGACAGGGGGCTGCTTGAGCAGTTCTTC.

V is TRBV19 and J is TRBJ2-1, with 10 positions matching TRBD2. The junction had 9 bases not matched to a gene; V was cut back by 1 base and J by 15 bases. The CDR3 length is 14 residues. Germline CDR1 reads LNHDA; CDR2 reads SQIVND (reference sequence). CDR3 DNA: TGTGCCAGTAGTATAGGCCCTAGCGGGAGAAGTCTGTTCTTC. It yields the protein CASSIGPSGRSLFF.

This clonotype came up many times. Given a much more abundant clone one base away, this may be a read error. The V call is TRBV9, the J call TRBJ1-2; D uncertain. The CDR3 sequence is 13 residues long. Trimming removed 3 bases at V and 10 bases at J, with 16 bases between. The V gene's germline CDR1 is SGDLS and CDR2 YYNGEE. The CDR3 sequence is CASSAGGSGDYTF. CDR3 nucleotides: TGTGCCAGCAGCGCGGGAGGTTCGGGTGACTACACCTTC.

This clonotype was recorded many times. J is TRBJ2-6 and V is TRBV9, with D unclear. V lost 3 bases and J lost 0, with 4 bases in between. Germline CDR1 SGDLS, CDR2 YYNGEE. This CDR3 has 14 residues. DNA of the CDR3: TGTGCCAGCAGCGCCGCCTCTGGGGCCAACGTCCTGACTTTC. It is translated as CASSAASGANVLTF.

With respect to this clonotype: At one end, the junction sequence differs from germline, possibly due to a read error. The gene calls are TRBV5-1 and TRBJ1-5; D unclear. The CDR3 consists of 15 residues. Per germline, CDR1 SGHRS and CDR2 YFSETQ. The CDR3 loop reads CTSKADPNSNQPQHF. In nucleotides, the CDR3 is TGCACCAGCAAGGCAGACCCAAATAGCAATCAGCCACAGCATTTT.

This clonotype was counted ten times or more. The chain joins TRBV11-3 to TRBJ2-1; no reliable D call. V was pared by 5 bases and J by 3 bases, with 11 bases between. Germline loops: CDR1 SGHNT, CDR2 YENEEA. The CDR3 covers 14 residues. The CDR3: CASSPRSLYNEQFF. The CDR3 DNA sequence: TGTGCCAGCAGCCCACGGTCCCTCTACAATGAGCAGTTCTTC.

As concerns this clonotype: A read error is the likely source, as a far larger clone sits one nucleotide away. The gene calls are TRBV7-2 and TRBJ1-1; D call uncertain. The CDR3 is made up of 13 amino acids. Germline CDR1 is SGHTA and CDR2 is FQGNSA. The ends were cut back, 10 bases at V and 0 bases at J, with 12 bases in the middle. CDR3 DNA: TGTGCCATCAGGACTGACATGAACACTGAAGCTTTCTTT. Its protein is CAIRTDMNTEAFF.

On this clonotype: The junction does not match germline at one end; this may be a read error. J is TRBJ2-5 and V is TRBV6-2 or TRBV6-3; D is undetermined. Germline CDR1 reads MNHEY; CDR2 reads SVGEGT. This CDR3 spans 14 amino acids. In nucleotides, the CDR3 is TGTGCCAGCAAACGACCCTCGTGGCAAGAGACCCATTACTTC. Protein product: CASKRPSWQETHYF.

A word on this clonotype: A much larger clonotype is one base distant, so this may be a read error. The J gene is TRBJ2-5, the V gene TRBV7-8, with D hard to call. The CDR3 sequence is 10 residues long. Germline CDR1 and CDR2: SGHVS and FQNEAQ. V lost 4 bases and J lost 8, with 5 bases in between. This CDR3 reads CASSSDTQYF. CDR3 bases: TGTGCCAGCAGCTCTGATACCCAGTACTTC.

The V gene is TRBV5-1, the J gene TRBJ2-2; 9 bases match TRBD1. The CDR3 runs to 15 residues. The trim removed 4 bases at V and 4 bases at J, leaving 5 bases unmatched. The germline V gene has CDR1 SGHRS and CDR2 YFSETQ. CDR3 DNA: TGCGCCAGCAGCCAGGGGACAGGGCTCACCGGGGAGCTGTTTTTT. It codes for CASSQGTGLTGELFF.

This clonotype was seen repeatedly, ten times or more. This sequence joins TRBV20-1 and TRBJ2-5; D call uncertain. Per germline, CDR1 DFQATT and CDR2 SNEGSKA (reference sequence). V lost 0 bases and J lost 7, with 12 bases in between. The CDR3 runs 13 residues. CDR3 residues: CSARDSSLRTQYF. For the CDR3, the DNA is TGCAGTGCTAGAGATAGCAGCTTGAGGACCCAGTACTTC.

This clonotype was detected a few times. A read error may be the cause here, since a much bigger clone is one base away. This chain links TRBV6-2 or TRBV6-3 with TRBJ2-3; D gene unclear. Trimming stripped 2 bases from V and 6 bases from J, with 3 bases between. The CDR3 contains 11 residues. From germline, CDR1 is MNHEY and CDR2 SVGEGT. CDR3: CASSYVDTQYF. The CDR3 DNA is TGTGCCAGCAGTTACGTCGATACGCAGTATTTT.

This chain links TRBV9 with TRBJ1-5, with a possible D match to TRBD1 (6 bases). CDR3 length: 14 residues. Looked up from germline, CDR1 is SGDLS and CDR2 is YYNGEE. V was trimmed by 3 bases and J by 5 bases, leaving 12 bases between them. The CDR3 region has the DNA TGTGCCAGCAGCGCGACAGGAATCGATCAGCCCCAGCATTTT. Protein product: CASSATGIDQPQHF.

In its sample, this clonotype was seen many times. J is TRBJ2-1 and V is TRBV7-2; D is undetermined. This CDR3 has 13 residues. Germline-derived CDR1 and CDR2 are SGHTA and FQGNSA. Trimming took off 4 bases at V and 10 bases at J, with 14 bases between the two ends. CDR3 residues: CASSSNWILEQFF. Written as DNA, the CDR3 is TGTGCCAGCAGCTCCAACTGGATTTTAGAGCAGTTCTTC.

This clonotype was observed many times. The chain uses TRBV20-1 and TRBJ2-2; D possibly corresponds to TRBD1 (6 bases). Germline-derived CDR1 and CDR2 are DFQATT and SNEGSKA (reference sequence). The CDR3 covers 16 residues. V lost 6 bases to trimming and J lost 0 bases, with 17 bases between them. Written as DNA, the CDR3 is TGCAGTGCCCTCGATACTACAGGGACGAACACCGGGGAGCTGTTTTTT. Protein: CSALDTTGTNTGELFF.

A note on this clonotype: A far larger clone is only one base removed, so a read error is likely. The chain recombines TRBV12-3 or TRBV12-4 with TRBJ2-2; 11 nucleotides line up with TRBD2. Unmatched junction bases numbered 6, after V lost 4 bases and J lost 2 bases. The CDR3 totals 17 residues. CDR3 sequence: CASSCGLAGLNTGELFF. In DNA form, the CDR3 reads TGTGCCAGCAGTTGTGGACTAGCGGGTCTCAACACCGGGGAGCTGTTTTTT.

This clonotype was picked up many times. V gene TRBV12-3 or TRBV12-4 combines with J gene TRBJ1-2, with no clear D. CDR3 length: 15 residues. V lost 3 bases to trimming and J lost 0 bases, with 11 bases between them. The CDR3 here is CASSFGRRANYGYTF. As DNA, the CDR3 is TGTGCCAGCAGTTTCGGGCGGAGAGCTAACTATGGCTACACCTTC.

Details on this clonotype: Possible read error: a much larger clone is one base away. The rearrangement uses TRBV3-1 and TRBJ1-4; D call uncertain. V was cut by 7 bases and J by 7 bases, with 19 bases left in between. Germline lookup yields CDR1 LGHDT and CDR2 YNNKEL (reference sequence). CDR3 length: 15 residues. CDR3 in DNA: TGTGCCAGCATCCAGTCAGCTACCTGGGGTGAAAAACTGTTTTTT. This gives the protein CASIQSATWGEKLFF. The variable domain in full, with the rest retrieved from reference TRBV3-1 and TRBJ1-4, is DTAVSQTPKYLVTQMGNDKSIKCEQNLGHDTMYWYKQDSKKFLKIMFSYNNKELIINETVPNRFSPKSPDKAHLNLHINSLELGDSAVYFCASIQSATWGEKLFFGSGTQLSVL.

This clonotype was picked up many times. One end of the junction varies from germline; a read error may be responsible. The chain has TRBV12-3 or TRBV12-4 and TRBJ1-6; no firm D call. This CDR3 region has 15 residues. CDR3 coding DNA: TGTGCCAGCAGTTTGGCAGGACGAAGAGGGTCACGCCTCCACTTT. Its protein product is CASSLAGRRGSRLHF.

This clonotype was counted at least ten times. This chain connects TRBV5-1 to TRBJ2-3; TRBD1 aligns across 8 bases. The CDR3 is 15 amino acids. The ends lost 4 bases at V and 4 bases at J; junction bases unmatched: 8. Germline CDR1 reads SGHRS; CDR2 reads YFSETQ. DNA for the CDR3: TGCGCCAGCAGCGTAGGACAGGGAAACGCAGATACGCAGTATTTT. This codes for CASSVGQGNADTQYF.

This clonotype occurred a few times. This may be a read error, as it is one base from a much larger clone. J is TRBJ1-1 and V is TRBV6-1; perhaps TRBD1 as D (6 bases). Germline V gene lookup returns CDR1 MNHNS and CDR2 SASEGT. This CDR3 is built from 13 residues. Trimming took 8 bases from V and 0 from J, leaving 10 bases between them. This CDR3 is CASGDMMNTEAFF. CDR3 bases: TGTGCCAGCGGGGACATGATGAACACTGAAGCTTTCTTT.

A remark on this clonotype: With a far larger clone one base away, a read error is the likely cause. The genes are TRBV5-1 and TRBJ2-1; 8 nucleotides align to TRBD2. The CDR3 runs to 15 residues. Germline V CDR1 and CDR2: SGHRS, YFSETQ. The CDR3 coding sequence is TGTGCCAGCAGCGATCTAGCGGGCGTATACAATGAGCAGTTCTTC. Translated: CASSDLAGVYNEQFF.

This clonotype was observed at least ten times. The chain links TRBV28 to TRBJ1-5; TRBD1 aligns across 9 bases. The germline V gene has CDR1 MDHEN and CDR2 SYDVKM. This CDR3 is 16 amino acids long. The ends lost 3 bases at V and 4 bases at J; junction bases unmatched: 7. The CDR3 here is CASSFGRTGVNQPQHF. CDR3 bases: TGTGCCAGCAGTTTCGGGCGGACAGGGGTTAATCAGCCCCAGCATTTT.

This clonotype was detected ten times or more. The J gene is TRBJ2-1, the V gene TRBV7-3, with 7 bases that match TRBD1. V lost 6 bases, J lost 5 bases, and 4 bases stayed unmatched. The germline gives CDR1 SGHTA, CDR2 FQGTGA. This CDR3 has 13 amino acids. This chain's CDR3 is CASSRDSHNEQFF. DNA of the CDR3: TGTGCCAGCAGTCGGGACAGCCACAATGAGCAGTTCTTC.

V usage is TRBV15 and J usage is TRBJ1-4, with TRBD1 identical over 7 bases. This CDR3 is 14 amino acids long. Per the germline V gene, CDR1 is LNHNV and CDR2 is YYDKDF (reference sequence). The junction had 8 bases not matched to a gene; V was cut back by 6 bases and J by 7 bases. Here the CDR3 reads CATRLTGSGEKLFF. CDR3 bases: TGTGCCACCAGGTTGACAGGGTCGGGTGAAAAACTGTTTTTT.

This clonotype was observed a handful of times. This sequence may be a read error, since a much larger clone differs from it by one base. In DNA, the CDR3 is TGTGCCAGCAGCAAGTTTCTAGCGGGAGGGCCTGGGCAGTTCTTC. Its translation is CASSKFLAGGPGQFF. The rearrangement links TRBV5-8 to TRBJ2-1; 12 bases agree with TRBD2. V dropped 4 bases and J dropped 12; count of bases not matched to a gene: 11. The CDR3 consists of 15 residues. In germline, CDR1 is SGHTS, CDR2 YDEGEE.

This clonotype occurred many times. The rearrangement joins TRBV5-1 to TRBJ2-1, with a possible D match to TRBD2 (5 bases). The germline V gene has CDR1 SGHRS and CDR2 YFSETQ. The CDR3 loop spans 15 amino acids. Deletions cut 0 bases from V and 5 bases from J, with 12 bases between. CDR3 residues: CASSLGPSRHNEQFF. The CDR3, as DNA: TGCGCCAGCAGCTTGGGGCCTAGCCGCCACAATGAGCAGTTCTTC.

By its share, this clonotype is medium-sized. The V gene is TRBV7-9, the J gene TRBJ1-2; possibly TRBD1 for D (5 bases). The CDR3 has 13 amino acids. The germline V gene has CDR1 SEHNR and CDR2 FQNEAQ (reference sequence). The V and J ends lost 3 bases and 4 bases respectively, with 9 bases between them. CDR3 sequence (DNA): TGTGCCAGCAGCTTGGGGCAACTCTATGGCTACACCTTC. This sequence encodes CASSLGQLYGYTF.